The following is a T cell receptor beta chain sequence with its context. The data belong to a study of STAT5B mutations in CD4+ large granular lymphocyte leukemia. Data came from immunoSEQ multiplex PCR; TCRdb stores just in-frame clones and leaves some out. The data hold around 8,900 clones, with 89% observed a single time. V was pared by 6 bases and J by 6 bases, with 14 bases between. Germline CDR1 is MNHNY and CDR2 is SVGAGI (reference sequence). The CDR3 is made up of 13 amino acids. This chain connects TRBV6-6 to TRBJ1-1, with D possibly being TRBD1 (5 bases). This clonotype was obtained from a woman between 65 and 79 years old with CD4+ T-cell large granular lymphocyte leukemia. Sequencing input: PBMCs. In DNA form, the CDR3 reads TGTGCCAGCAGCCCCAGGGTGATGGCTGAAGCTTTCTTT. It codes for CASSPRVMAEAFF.